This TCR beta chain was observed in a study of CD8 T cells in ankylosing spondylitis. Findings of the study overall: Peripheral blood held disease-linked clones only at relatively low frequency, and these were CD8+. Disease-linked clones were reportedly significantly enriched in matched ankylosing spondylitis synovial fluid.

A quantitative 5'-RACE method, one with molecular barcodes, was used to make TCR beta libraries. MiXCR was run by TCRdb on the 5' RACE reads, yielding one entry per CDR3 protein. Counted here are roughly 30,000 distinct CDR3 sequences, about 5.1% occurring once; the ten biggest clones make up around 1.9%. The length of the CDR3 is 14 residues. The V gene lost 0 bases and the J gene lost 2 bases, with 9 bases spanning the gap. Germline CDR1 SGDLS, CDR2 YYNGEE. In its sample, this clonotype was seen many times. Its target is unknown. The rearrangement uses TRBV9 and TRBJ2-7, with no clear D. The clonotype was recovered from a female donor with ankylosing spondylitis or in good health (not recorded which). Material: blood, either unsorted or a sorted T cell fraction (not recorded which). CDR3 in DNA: TGTGCCAGCAGCGTAGACGGGCCTACCTACGAGCAGTACTTC. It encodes CASSVDGPTYEQYF.